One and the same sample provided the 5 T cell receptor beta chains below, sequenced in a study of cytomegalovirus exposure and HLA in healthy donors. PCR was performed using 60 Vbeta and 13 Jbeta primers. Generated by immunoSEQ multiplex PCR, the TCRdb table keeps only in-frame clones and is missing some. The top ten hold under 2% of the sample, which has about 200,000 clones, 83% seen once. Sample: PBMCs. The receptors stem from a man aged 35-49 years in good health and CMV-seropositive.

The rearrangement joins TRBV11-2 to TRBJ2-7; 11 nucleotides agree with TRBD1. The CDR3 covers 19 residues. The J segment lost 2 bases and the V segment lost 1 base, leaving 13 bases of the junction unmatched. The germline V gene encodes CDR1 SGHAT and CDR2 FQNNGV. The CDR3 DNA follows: TGTGCCAGCAGCTTAGGCCCCAGGACAGGGGGCCCAAACACCTACGAGCAGTACTTC. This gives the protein CASSLGPRTGGPNTYEQYF.

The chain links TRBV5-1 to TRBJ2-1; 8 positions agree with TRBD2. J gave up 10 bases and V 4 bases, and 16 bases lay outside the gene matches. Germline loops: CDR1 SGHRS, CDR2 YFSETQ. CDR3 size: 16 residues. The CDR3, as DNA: TGCGCCAGCAGCCACACCAGCGGGAGCCCCTCCGGGGAGCAGTTCTTC. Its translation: CASSHTSGSPSGEQFF.

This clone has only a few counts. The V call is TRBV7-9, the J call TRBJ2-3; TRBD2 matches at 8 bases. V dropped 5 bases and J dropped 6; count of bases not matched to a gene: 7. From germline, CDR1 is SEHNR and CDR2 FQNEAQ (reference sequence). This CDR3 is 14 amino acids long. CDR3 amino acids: CASSLAGGSDTQYF. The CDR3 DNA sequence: TGTGCCAGCAGCCTCGCGGGAGGATCGGATACGCAGTATTTT.

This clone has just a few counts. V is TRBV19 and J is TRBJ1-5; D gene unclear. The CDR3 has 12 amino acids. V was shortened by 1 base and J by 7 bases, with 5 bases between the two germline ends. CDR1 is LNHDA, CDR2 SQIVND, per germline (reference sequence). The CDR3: CASSIVGQPQHF. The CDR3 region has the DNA TGTGCCAGTAGTATAGTGGGCCAGCCCCAGCATTTT.

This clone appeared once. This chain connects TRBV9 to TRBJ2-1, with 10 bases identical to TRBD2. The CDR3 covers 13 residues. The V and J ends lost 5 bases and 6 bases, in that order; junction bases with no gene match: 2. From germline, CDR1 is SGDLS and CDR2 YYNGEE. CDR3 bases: TGTGCCAGCAGGGCTAGCGGGGGCAATGAGCAGTTCTTC. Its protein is CASRASGGNEQFF.